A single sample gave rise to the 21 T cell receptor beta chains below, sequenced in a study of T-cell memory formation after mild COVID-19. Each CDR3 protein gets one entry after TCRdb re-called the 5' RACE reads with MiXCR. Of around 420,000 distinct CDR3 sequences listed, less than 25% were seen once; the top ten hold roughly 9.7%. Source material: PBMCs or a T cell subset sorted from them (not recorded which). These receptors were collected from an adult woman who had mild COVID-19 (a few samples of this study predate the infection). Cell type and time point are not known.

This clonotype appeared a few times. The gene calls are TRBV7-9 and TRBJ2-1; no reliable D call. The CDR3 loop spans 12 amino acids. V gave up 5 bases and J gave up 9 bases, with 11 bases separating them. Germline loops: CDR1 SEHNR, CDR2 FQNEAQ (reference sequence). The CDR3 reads CASSLPVSEQFF. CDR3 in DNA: TGTGCCAGCAGCCTCCCCGTGAGTGAGCAGTTCTTC.

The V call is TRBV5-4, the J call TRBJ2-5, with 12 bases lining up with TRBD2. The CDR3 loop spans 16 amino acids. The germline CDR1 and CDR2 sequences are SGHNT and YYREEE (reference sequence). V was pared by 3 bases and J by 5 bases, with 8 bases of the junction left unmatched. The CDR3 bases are TGTGCCAGCAGCTCTTCTAGCGGGGGGGGACTGGAGACCCAGTACTTC. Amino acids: CASSSSSGGGLETQYF.

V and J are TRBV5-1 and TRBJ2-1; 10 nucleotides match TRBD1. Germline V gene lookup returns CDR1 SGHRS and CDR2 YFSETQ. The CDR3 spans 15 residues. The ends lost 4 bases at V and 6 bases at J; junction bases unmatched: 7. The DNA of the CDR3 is TGCGCCAGCAGCGCCCGACAGGGGGCTATCAATGAGCAGTTCTTC. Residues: CASSARQGAINEQFF.

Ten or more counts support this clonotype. The CDR3 region is CATSSLLRESYNEQFF. Here the CDR3 DNA reads TGTGCCACCAGCAGCCTCTTGCGAGAGTCCTACAATGAGCAGTTCTTC. The genes are TRBV15 and TRBJ2-1; D unclear. The CDR3 loop spans 16 amino acids. Germline values: CDR1 LNHNV, CDR2 YYDKDF (reference sequence). Trimming pared 3 bases from V and 1 base from J, leaving 13 bases between.

CDR3 in amino acids: CASSPLGQNYEQYF. CDR3 DNA sequence: TGTGCCAGCAGTCCCCTCGGACAGAACTACGAGCAGTACTTC. V gene TRBV27 combines with J gene TRBJ2-7; tentatively, D is TRBD1 (6 bases). V shed 5 bases and J shed 3 bases, with 14 bases lying between them. Looked up from germline, CDR1 is MNHEY and CDR2 is SMNVEV (reference sequence). This CDR3 comprises 14 residues.

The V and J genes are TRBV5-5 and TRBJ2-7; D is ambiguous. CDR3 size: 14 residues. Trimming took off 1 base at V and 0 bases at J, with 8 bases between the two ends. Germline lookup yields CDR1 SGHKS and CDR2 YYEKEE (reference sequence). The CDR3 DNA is TGTGCCAGCAGCTTGCAGGTGATCTCCTACGAGCAGTACTTC. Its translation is CASSLQVISYEQYF.

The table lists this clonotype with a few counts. The CDR3 protein is CASRLDRGPYNEQFF. CDR3 in DNA: TGCGCCAGCAGACTAGACAGGGGGCCCTACAATGAGCAGTTCTTC. This chain links TRBV5-1 with TRBJ2-1; 10 nucleotides line up with TRBD1. Germline trimming cut 5 bases from V and 2 bases from J; bases unmatched to any gene: 4. Germline-derived CDR1 and CDR2 are SGHRS and YFSETQ. The CDR3 runs 15 residues.

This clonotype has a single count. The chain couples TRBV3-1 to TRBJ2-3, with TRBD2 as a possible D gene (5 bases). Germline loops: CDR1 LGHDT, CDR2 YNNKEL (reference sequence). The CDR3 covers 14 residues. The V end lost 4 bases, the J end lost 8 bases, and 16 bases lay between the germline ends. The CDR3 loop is CASSREDWHTTQYF. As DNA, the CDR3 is TGTGCCAGCAGCCGAGAGGACTGGCACACTACGCAGTATTTT.

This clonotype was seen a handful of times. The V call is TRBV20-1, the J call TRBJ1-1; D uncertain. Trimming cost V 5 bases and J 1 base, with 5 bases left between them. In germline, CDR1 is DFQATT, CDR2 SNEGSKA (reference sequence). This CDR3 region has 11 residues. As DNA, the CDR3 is TGCAGTGCTTCGACGAACACTGAAGCTTTCTTT. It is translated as CSASTNTEAFF.

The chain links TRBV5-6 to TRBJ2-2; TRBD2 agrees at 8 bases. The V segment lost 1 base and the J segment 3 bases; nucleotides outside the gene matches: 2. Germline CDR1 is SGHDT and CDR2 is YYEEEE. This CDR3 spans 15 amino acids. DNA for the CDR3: TGTGCCAGCAGCTTGCGGGGGGGGCACACCGGGGAGCTGTTTTTT. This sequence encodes CASSLRGGHTGELFF.

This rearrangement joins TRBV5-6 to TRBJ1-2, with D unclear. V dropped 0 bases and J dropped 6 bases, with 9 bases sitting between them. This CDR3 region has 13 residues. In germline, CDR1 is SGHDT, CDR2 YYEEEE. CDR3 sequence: CASSLVVGNGYTF. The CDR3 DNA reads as TGTGCCAGCAGCTTGGTGGTAGGCAATGGCTACACCTTC.

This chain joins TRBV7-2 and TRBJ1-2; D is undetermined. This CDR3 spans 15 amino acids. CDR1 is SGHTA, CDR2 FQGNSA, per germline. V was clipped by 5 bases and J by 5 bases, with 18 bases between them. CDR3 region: CASSLGRNSDYGYTF. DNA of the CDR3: TGTGCCAGCAGCCTGGGCCGGAACAGCGATTATGGCTACACCTTC.

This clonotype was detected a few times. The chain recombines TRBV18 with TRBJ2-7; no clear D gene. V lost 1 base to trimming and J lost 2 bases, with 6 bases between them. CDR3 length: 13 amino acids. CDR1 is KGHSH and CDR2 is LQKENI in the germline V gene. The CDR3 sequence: CASSPRRTYEQYF. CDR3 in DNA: TGTGCCAGCTCACCACGCCGGACCTACGAGCAGTACTTC.

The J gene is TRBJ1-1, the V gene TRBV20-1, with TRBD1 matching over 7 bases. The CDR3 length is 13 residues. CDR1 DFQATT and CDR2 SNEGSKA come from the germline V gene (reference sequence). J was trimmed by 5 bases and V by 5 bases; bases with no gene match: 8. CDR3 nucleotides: TGCAGTGCTGTCGGTACAGGGGTTACTGAAGCTTTCTTT. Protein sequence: CSAVGTGVTEAFF.

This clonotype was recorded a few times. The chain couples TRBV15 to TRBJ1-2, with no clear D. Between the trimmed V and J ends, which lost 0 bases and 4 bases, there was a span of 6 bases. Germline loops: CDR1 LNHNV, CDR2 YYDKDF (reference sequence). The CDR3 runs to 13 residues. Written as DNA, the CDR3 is TGTGCCACCAGCAGAGATGGGATCTATGGCTACACCTTC. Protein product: CATSRDGIYGYTF.

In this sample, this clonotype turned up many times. CDR3: CASSPGTGSNQPQHF. The CDR3, as DNA: TGTGCCAGCAGTCCTGGGACAGGTAGCAATCAGCCCCAGCATTTT. V is TRBV12-3 or TRBV12-4 and J is TRBJ1-5; 8 bases line up with TRBD1. Trimming removed 5 bases from V and 0 bases from J; junction bases left unmatched: 3. The CDR3 has 15 residues.

CDR3 sequence (DNA): TGTGCCAGCAGCTCGAGGACTAGCGGGGAATCCTACGAGCAGTACTTC. Residues: CASSSRTSGESYEQYF. The V and J genes are TRBV7-9 and TRBJ2-7, with 12 bases lining up with TRBD2. The CDR3 sequence is 16 residues long. Germline CDR1 is SEHNR and CDR2 is FQNEAQ (reference sequence). V dropped 4 bases and J dropped 1; count of bases not matched to a gene: 5.

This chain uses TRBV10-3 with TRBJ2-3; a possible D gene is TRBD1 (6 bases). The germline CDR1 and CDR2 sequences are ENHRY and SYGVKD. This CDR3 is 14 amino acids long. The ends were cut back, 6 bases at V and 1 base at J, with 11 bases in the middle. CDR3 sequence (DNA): TGTGCCATCAGCTCGACAGGAGGCACAGATACGCAGTATTTT. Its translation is CAISSTGGTDTQYF.

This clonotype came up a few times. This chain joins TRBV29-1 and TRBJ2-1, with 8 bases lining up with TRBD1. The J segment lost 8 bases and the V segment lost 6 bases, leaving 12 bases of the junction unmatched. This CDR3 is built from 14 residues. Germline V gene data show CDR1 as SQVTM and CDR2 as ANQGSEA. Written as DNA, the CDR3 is TGCAGCGTGGCAGGGGGCGTGTTATTTGATGAGCAGTTCTTC. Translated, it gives CSVAGGVLFDEQFF.

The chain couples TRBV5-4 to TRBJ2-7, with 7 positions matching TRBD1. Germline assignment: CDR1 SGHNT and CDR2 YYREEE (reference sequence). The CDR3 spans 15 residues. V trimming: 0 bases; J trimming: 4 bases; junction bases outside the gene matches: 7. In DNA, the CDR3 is TGTGCCAGCAGCTTGGCCGGACCAGGGGGTTACGAGCAGTACTTC. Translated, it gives CASSLAGPGGYEQYF.

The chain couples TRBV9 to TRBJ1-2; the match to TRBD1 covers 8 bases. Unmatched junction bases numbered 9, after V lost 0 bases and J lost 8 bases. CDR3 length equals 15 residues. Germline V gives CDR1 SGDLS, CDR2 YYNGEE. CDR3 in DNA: TGTGCCAGCAGCGTAGGGCAGGGGGCTTTGTGGGGCTACACCTTC. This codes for CASSVGQGALWGYTF.